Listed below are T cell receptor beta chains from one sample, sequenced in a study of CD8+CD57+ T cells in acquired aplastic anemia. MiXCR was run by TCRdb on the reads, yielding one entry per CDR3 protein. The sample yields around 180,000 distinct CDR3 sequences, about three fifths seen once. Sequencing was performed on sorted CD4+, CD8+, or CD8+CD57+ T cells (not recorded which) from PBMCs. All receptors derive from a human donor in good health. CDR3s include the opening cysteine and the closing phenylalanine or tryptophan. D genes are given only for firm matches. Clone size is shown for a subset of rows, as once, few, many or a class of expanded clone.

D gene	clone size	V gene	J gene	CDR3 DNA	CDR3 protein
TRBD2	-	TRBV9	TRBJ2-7	TGTGCCAGCAGCTTATCGGGGGGGGGGGCCTCCTACGAGCAGTACTTC	CASSLSGGGASYEQYF
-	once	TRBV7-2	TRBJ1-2	TGTGCCGGCAGCTTAGCCTTCTCAGCGGATGGCTACACCTTC	CAGSLAFSADGYTF
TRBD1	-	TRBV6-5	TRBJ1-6	TGTGCCAGCAGCCACCGGGACAGGGCGGGGTATTCACCCCTCCACTTT	CASSHRDRAGYSPLHF
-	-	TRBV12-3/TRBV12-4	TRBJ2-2	TGTGCCACCAGTGATGGTGCCGCCGGGGAGCTGTTTTTT	CATSDGAAGELFF
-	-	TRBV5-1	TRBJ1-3	TGCGCCAGCAGCTTCCTACCTCCGGGAGCTGCCTTGATAGGAAACACCATATATTTT	CASSFLPPGAALIGNTIYF
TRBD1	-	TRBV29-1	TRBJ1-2	TGCAGCGTTGACAGGGGGCGCGGTAACTATGGCTACACCTTC	CSVDRGRGNYGYTF
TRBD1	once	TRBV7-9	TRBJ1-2	TGTGCCAGCAGCTTAACCGGGACAGACTATGGCTACACCTTC	CASSLTGTDYGYTF
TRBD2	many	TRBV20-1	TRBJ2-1	TGCAGTGCTAGGGGACTAGCGGGTTTTAATGAGCAGTTCTTC	CSARGLAGFNEQFF
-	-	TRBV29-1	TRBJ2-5	TGCAGCGTTGTTCCCTCCTCCCCTAGTGAGACCCAGTACTTC	CSVVPSSPSETQYF
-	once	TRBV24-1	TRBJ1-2	TGTGCCACCAGTGAGAATAACTATGGCTACACCTTC	CATSENNYGYTF
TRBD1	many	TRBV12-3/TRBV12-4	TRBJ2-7	TGTGCCAGCAGTTTTTGGGACAGGGACTACGAGCAGTACTTC	CASSFWDRDYEQYF
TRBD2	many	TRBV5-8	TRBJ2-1	TGTGCCAGCAGCCCCGGACTAGCGGGAGGGTACAATGAGCAGTTCTTC	CASSPGLAGGYNEQFF